The 6 T cell receptor beta chains given below trace back to one sample, sequenced in a study of shared clonotypes between healthy human individuals. The repertoire was sequenced with immunoSEQ multiplex PCR; TCRdb's copy has only in-frame clones and lacks some. Of 2,500,000 or so clones listed, under 95% were seen once; the top ten hold roughly 0.39%. The sequencing sample was made of naive CD4+ T cells from PBMCs. Subset defined: CD45RA+ positively selected. The source of these receptors is a man younger than 35 in good health. Some clones in this sample may be carry-over from other donors' samples.

Comments on this clone: Other nucleotide sequences from this sample produce the same CDR3. The J gene is TRBJ2-7, the V gene TRBV9; tentatively, D is TRBD1 or TRBD2 (7 bases each). V dropped 2 bases and J dropped 4 bases, with 13 bases sitting between them. Germline loops: CDR1 SGDLS, CDR2 YYNGEE. This CDR3 contains 14 residues. The CDR3, as DNA: TGTGCCAGCAGCGTCGGCAGGGGGGGTTACGAGCAGTACTTC. It specifies CASSVGRGGYEQYF.

This clone was picked up one time. The rearrangement uses TRBV5-5 and TRBJ2-7; TRBD1 matches at 10 bases. After removal of 4 bases from V and 5 bases from J, the junction contained 15 bases not matched to a gene. Germline lookup yields CDR1 SGHKS and CDR2 YYEKEE (reference sequence). The CDR3 covers 17 residues. DNA of the CDR3: TGTGCCAGCAGCCTAGAACTAGCCGGGACAGGGGATCACGAGCAGTACTTC. Amino acids: CASSLELAGTGDHEQYF.

Regarding this clone: The sample contains more than one DNA sequence encoding this CDR3. The chain joins TRBV18 to TRBJ2-5, with D maybe TRBD2 (6 bases). V lost 3 bases and J lost 4, with 9 bases in between. There are 13 residues in the CDR3. The germline CDR1 and CDR2 sequences are KGHSH and LQKENI. Written as DNA, the CDR3 is TGTGCCAGCTCACCCCGGGGAGGAGAGACCCAGTACTTC. Its translation is CASSPRGGETQYF. Based on the CDR3 plus reference TRBV18 and TRBJ2-5, the full variable domain is NAGVMQNPRHLVRRRGQEARLRCSPMKGHSHVYWYRQLPEEGLKFMVYLQKENIIDESGMPKERFSAEFPKEGPSILRIQQVVRGDSAAYFCASSPRGGETQYFGPGTRLLVL.

The chain is built from TRBV2 and TRBJ2-7; 9 bases map to TRBD2. V shed 6 bases, J shed 4 bases, and the junction held 10 bases outside the gene matches. The CDR3 covers 15 residues. The V gene's germline CDR1 is SNHLY and CDR2 FYNNEI. The CDR3 spells CASRAGAGGMYEQYF. As DNA, the CDR3 is TGTGCCAGCAGGGCAGGTGCGGGAGGGATGTACGAGCAGTACTTC.

The V gene is TRBV5-1, the J gene TRBJ2-2; 9 bases match TRBD2. Trimming cost V 4 bases and J 2 bases; bases outside gene matches: 6. The CDR3 is 16 amino acids. Germline V gene lookup returns CDR1 SGHRS and CDR2 YFSETQ. CDR3: CASSPIAGVNTGELFF. The CDR3 DNA follows: TGCGCCAGCAGCCCAATAGCGGGAGTAAACACCGGGGAGCTGTTTTTT.

Worth noting for this clone: Other nucleotide sequences in the sample specify the same CDR3. The chain has TRBV18 and TRBJ1-1, with 8 bases matching TRBD1. Per germline, CDR1 KGHSH and CDR2 LQKENI. This CDR3 comprises 13 residues. V lost 6 bases to trimming and J lost 4 bases; unmatched junction nucleotides: 4. The DNA of the CDR3 is TGTGCCAGCTCTTCAGACAGGGGCACTGAAGCTTTCTTT. It is translated as CASSSDRGTEAFF.